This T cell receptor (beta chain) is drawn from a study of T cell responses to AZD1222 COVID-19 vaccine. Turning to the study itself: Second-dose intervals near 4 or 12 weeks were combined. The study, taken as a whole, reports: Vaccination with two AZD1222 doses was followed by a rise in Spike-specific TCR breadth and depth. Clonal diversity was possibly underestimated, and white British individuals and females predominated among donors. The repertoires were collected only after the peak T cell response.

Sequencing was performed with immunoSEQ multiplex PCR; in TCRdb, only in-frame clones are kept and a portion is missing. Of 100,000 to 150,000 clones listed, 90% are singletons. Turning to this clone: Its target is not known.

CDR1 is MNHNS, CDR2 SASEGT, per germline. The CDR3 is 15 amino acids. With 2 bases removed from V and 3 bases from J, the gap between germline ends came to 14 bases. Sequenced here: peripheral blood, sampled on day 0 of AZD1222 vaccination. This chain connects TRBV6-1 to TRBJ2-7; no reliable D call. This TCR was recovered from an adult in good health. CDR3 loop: CASSETGSPLYEQYF. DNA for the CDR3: TGTGCCAGCAGTGAAACGGGTTCCCCCCTCTACGAGCAGTACTTC.